This is a list of T cell receptor beta chains from one sample in a study of molecular identifiers for immune sequencing clone quantification. Each CDR3 protein gets one entry after TCRdb re-called the PCR reads with MiXCR. The table lists about 65,000 distinct CDR3 sequences, about a sixth of them singletons, with approximately 1.5% in the top ten. The sample taken for sequencing was naive CD8+ T cells from blood, with Jurkat cell RNA spiked in. The receptors originated from a human donor in good health. Some libraries in this study had Jurkat cell RNA spiked in. Each CDR3 is given with its conserved first and last residue. Fields, in order: clone size, J gene, CDR3 length, V gene, D gene, CDR3 protein, CDR3 DNA. A D gene is named only where the DNA matches it firmly. The size of a clone is reported for some rows only, either as once, few or many, or as a class for expanded clones.

many	TRBJ2-1	16	TRBV9	-	CASSVGGLSSYNEQFF	TGTGCCAGCAGCGTAGGGGGGCTTAGCTCCTACAATGAGCAGTTCTTC
many	TRBJ2-7	17	TRBV25-1	TRBD2	CASSEGLAGGPGGEQYF	TGTGCCAGCAGTGAGGGACTAGCGGGAGGCCCCGGAGGAGAGCAGTACTTC
many	TRBJ2-1	12	TRBV11-2	-	CASSLAPIEQFF	TGTGCCAGCAGCTTAGCCCCGATAGAGCAGTTCTTC
-	TRBJ2-1	15	TRBV9	-	CARSVDRESYNEQFF	TGTGCCAGAAGCGTAGACCGGGAGTCGTACAATGAGCAGTTCTTC
-	TRBJ1-2	10	TRBV6-5	-	CASRGDGYTF	TGTGCCAGCCGGGGAGATGGCTACACCTTC
many	TRBJ2-4	16	TRBV5-1	-	CASSFFQGIAKRIQYF	TGCGCCAGCAGCTTTTTCCAGGGAATAGCCAAAAGAATTCAGTACTTC
many	TRBJ2-5	13	TRBV28	-	CASSWGRAETQYF	TGTGCCAGCAGTTGGGGCCGGGCCGAGACCCAGTACTTC
many	TRBJ2-7	17	TRBV18	-	CASSPEDSEGFRYEQYF	TGTGCCAGCTCACCAGAGGACAGCGAGGGCTTTCGGTACGAGCAGTACTTC
many	TRBJ2-7	13	TRBV5-4	-	CASSQRGGYEQYF	TGTGCCAGCAGCCAACGTGGGGGGTACGAGCAGTACTTC
many	TRBJ1-1	13	TRBV20-1	-	CSASRVGSYEAFF	TGCAGTGCTAGTAGGGTTGGGAGTTATGAAGCTTTCTTT
many	TRBJ1-1	16	TRBV25-1	-	CASSELVGGPSSEAFF	TGTGCCAGCAGTGAATTGGTAGGGGGGCCCTCATCTGAAGCTTTCTTT
many	TRBJ1-1	15	TRBV6-6	TRBD1	CASSYSTGRDTEAFF	TGTGCCAGCAGTTACTCGACAGGGAGGGACACTGAAGCTTTCTTT
many	TRBJ1-5	15	TRBV24-1	-	CATSDTRTALGPQHF	TGTGCCACCAGTGATACCCGGACGGCCCTGGGGCCCCAGCATTTT
many	TRBJ2-7	14	TRBV6-5	TRBD2	CASSPGLAFHEQYF	TGTGCCAGCAGTCCCGGACTAGCATTTCACGAGCAGTACTTC
many	TRBJ2-1	15	TRBV30	-	CAWSVGAGTYNEQFF	TGTGCCTGGAGTGTAGGGGCGGGAACCTACAATGAGCAGTTCTTC
many	TRBJ1-3	14	TRBV2	-	CASRERGYGNTIYF	TGTGCCAGCAGAGAAAGGGGGTACGGAAACACCATATATTTT
-	TRBJ2-7	14	TRBV7-6	-	CASSLGTVSYEQYF	TGTGCCAGCAGCTTAGGGACAGTATCCTACGAGCAGTACTTC
many	TRBJ1-2	16	TRBV13	-	CASSLLQGLSNYGYTF	TGTGCCAGCAGCCTCCTTCAGGGGCTCTCTAACTATGGCTACACCTTC